Below, 3 T cell receptor beta chains from the same sample are listed, as sequenced in a study of T cell responses to AZD1222 COVID-19 vaccine. Profiled with immunoSEQ multiplex PCR; TCRdb holds only in-frame clones, not every one. The table includes some 130,000 clones, roughly 85% detected once. The specimen was peripheral blood, collected 28 days after the second dose of the MenACWY control vaccine. These receptors all come from an adult who received the MenACWY meningococcal vaccine as a control.

The table lists this clone with a few counts. The J gene is TRBJ1-1, the V gene TRBV4-1; D ambiguous. The CDR3 sequence is 17 residues long. Germline V gene sequence: CDR1 MGHRA, CDR2 YSYEKL. V dropped 0 bases and J dropped 1 base, with 15 bases sitting between them. CDR3 nucleotide sequence: TGCGCCAGCAGCCAAGAAGTAGGACGACTTGGGAACACTGAAGCTTTCTTT. It is translated as CASSQEVGRLGNTEAFF.

The genes are TRBV19 and TRBJ1-5, with 8 bases that match TRBD1. Per germline, CDR1 LNHDA and CDR2 SQIVND (reference sequence). There are 15 residues in the CDR3. J lost 1 base, V lost 5 bases, and 4 bases had no gene match. In DNA, the CDR3 is TGTGCCAGTAGTCCCAGGGGGCGCAGCAATCAGCCCCAGCATTTT. It codes for CASSPRGRSNQPQHF.

V and J are TRBV10-3 and TRBJ1-2; possibly TRBD1 for D (6 bases). Per germline, CDR1 ENHRY and CDR2 SYGVKD. This CDR3 contains 13 residues. Trimming removed 10 bases at V and 4 bases at J, with 16 bases between. The CDR3 region is CATEGGRGYGYTF. The CDR3 DNA follows: TGTGCCACGGAGGGGGGTCGAGGCTATGGCTACACCTTC.